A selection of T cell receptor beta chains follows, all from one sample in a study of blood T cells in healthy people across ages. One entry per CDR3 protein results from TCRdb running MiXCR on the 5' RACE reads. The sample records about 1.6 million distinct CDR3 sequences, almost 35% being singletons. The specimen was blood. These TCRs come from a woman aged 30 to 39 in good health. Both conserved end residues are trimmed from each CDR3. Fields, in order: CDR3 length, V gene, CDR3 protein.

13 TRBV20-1 SASRRGWYQETQY
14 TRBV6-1 ASSDRTALPYNEQF
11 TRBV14 ASSQVRQSGYT
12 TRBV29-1 SVASGLNTGELF
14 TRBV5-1 ASSLAGRSKSDTQY
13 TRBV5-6 ASSRDPKGTGELF
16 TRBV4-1 ASSQGTGRAGVGQPQH
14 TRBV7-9 ASSPAGTAKGYGYT
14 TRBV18 ASSPSSGPYNSPLH
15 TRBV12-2 ASRLTRSQIDQETQY
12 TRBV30 AWKLHTSTDTQY
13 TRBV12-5 ASGSAGHLKNIQY
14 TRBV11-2 ASSLAEGRDSETQY
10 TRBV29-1 SVLPVGNTQY